This entry is about one T cell receptor beta chain. From germline, CDR1 is LNHNV and CDR2 YYDKDF (reference sequence). With 1 base removed from V and 4 bases from J, the gap between germline ends came to 8 bases. This CDR3 contains 14 residues. Original methodology: Reference gene primer amplification in the assay estimated nucleated cell counts. Sequencing used immunoSEQ multiplex PCR; TCRdb keeps in-frame clones, though not all of them. The V and J calls and clone size come from that table; D and trimming were worked out from the DNA. Seen here are over 90,000 clones, roughly 80% observed once, and the top ten hold roughly 25%. This sample was taken from a study of blood T cell repertoires in COVID-19. Study-wide background: Donors in the United States, Italy and Spain gave samples during acute or convalescent COVID-19. PBMCs, B-cell-depleted T cells, or T cells provided the cDNA or gDNA that made up the material.

This chain joins TRBV15 and TRBJ1-3; D unclear. The TCR was taken from an elderly man with active or convalescent COVID-19. Material for sequencing was peripheral blood. This CDR3 is CATSRGASGNTIYF. CDR3 nucleotide sequence: TGTGCCACCAGCAGAGGGGCATCAGGAAACACCATATATTTT.